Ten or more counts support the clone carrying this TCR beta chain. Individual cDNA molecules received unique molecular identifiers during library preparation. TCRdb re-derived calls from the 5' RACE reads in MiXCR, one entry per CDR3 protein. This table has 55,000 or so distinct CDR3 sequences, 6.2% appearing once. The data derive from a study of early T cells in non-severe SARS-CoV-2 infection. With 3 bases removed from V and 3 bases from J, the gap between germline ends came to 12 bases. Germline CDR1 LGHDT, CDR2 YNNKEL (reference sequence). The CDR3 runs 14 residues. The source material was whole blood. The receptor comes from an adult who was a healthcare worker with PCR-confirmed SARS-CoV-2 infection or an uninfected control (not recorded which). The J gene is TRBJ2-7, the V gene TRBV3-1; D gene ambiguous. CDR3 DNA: TGTGCCAGCAGCCAGGGTATAACGGGCTACGAGCAGTACTTC. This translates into CASSQGITGYEQYF.